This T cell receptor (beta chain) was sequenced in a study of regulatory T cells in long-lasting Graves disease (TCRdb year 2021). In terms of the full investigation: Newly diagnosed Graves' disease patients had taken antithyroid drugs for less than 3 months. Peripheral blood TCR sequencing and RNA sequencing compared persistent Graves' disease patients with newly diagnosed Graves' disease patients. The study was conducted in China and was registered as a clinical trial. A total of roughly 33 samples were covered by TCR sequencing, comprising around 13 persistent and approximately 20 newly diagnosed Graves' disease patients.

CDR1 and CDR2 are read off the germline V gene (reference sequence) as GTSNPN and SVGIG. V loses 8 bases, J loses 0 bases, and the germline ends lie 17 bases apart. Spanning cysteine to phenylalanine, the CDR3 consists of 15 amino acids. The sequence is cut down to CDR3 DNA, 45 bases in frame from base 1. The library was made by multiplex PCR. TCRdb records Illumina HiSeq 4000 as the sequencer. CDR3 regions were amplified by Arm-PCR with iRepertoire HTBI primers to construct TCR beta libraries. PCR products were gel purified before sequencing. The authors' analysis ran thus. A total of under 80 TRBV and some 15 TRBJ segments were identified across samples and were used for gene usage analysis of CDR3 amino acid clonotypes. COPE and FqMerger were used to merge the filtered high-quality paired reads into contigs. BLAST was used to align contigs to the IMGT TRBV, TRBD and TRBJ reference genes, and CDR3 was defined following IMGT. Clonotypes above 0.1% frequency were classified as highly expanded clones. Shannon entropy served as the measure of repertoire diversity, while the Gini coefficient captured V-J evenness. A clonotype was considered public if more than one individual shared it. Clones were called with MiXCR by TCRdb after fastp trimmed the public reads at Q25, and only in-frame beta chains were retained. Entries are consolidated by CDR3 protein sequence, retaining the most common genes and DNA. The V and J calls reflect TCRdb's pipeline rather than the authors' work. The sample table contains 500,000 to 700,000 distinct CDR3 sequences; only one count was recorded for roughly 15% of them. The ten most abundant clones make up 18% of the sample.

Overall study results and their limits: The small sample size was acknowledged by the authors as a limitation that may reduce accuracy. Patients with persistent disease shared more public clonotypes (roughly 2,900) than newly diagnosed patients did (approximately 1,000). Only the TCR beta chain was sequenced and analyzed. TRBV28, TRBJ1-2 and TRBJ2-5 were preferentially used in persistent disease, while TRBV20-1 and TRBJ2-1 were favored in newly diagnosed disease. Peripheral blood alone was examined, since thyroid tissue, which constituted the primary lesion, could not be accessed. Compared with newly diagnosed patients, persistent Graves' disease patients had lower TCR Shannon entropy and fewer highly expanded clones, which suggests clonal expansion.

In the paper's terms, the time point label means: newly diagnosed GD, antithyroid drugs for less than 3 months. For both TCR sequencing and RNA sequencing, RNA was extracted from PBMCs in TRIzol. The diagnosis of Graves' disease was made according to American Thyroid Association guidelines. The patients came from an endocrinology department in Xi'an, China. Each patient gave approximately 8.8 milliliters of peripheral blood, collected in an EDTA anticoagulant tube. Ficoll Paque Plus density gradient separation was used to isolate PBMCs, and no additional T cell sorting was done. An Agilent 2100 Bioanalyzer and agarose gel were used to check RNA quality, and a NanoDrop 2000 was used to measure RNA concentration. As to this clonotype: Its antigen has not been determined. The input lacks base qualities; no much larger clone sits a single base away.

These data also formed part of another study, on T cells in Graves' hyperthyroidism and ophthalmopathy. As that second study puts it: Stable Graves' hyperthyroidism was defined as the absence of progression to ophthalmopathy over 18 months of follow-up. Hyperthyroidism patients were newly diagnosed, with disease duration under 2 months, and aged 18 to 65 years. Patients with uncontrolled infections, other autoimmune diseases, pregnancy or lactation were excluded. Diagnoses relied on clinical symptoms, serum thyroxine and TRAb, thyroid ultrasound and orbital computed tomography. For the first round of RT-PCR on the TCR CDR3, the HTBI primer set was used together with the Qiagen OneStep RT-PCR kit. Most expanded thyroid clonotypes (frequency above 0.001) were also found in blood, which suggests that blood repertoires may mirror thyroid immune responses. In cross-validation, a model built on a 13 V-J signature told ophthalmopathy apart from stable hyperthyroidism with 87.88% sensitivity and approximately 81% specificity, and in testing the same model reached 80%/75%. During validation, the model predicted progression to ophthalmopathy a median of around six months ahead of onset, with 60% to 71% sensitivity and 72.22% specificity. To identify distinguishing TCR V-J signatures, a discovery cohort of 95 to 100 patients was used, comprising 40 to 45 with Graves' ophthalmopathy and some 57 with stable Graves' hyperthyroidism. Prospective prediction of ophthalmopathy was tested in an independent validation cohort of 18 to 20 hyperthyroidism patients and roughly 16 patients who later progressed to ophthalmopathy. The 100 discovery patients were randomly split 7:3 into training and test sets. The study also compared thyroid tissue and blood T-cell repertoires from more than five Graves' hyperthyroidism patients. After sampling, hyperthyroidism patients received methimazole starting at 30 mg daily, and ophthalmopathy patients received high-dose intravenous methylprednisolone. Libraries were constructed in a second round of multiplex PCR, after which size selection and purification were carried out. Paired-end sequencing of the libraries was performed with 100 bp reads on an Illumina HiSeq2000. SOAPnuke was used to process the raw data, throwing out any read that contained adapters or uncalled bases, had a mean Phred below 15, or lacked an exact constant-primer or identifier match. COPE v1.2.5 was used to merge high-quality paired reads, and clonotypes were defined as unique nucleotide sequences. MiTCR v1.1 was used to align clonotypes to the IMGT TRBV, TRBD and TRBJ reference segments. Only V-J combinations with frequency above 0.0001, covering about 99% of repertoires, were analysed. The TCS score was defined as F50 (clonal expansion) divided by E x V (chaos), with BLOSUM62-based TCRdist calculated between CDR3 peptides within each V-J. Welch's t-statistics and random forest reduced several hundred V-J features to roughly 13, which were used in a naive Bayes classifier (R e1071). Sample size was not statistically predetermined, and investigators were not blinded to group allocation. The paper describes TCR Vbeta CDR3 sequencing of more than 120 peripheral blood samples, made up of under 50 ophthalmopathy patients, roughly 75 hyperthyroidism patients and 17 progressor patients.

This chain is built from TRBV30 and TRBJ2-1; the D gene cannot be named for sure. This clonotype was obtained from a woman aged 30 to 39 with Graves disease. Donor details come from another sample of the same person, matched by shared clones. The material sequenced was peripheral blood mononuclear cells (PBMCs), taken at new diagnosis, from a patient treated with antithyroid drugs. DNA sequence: TGTGCCCGCGGTGTTTTAGGGAACTCCTACAATGAGCAGTTCTTC. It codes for CARGVLGNSYNEQFF.